This TCR beta chain was recovered during a study of blood T cell repertoires in COVID-19. This CDR3 region has 15 residues. Germline CDR1 is SGDLS and CDR2 is YYNGEE. V lost 0 bases and J lost 3, with 9 bases in between. Clones were read by immunoSEQ multiplex PCR, and TCRdb kept only the in-frame ones, dropping some. The sample includes over 200,000 clones, roughly 91% of them seen just once. The receptor was derived from a woman aged 30 to 39 with acute COVID-19. Material: PBMCs or T cells enriched from blood (not recorded which). This chain joins TRBV9 and TRBJ1-4; the D gene is possibly TRBD1 (6 bases). Here the CDR3 DNA reads TGTGCCAGCAGCGTAGGGGGGCACGCTAATGAAAAACTGTTTTTT. This sequence encodes CASSVGGHANEKLFF.